The 26 T cell receptor beta chains below all came from one sample that was sequenced in a study of cytotoxic CD8 clonotypes in ibrutinib-treated CLL. Sequencing used immunoSEQ multiplex PCR; TCRdb keeps in-frame clones, though not all of them. The data show some 100,000 clones, roughly 57% seen once. The sequencing here drew on PBMCs, taken after 24 months of ibrutinib treatment. These receptors were taken from a human donor with chronic lymphocytic leukemia.

The chain couples TRBV27 to TRBJ1-6, with D maybe TRBD1 (5 bases). From germline, CDR1 is MNHEY and CDR2 SMNVEV (reference sequence). The ends were cut back, 5 bases at V and 7 bases at J, with 12 bases in the middle. The CDR3 has 14 residues. CDR3 nucleotides: TGTGCCAGCAGTGGGACTAACGGCAATTCACCCCTCCACTTT. This encodes CASSGTNGNSPLHF.

This clone was counted a few times. This chain connects TRBV19 to TRBJ1-2; maybe TRBD1 (6 bases). Trimming stripped 5 bases from V and 7 bases from J, with 17 bases between. Germline V gene sequence: CDR1 LNHDA, CDR2 SQIVND (reference sequence). CDR3 size: 14 residues. The DNA of the CDR3 is TGTGCCAGTAGTCGACAGGAGCTCATTGGTGGCTACACCTTC. As protein: CASSRQELIGGYTF.

The chain is built from TRBV11-3 and TRBJ1-2, with a tentative D call TRBD1 (5 bases). CDR1 SGHNT and CDR2 YENEEA come from the germline V gene. This CDR3 contains 13 residues. The V and J ends lost 2 bases and 13 bases respectively, with 17 bases between them. Written as DNA, the CDR3 is TGTGCCAGCAGCTTATACGGCCGGCAGGGAGGCACCTTC. Its translation is CASSLYGRQGGTF.

The chain combines TRBV7-8 with TRBJ1-1, with unresolved D. The V gene lost 5 bases and the J gene lost 7 bases, with 14 bases spanning the gap. Germline CDR1 is SGHVS and CDR2 is FQNEAQ. This CDR3 is 13 amino acids long. CDR3 protein: CASSQKVPIEAFF. Here the CDR3 DNA reads TGTGCCAGCAGCCAAAAGGTGCCGATTGAAGCTTTCTTT.

The gene calls are TRBV30 and TRBJ2-2; 8 positions match TRBD1. The CDR3 is made up of 14 amino acids. V shed 5 bases and J 2 bases; nucleotides not matched to a gene: 4. Germline CDR1 is GTSNPN and CDR2 is SVGIG (reference sequence). As DNA, the CDR3 is TGTGCCTGGCGAGGACAGGGCAACACCGGGGAGCTGTTTTTT. This translates into CAWRGQGNTGELFF.

This chain joins TRBV7-8 and TRBJ1-5, with D possibly being TRBD1 (5 bases). Germline V gene data show CDR1 as SGHVS and CDR2 as FQNEAQ. V was pared by 2 bases and J by 5 bases, with 13 bases between. CDR3 length: 15 residues. The CDR3 nucleotides read TGTGCCAGCAGCTTACGCGTCGACAGAGATCAGCCCCAGCATTTT. It translates to CASSLRVDRDQPQHF.

The chain couples TRBV30 to TRBJ1-2; D gene unclear. Germline CDR1 is GTSNPN and CDR2 is SVGIG (reference sequence). V shed 0 bases and J shed 6 bases, with 20 bases lying between them. This CDR3 has 16 residues. The CDR3 here is CAWSVGRVRRNDGYTF. The CDR3 nucleotides read TGTGCCTGGAGTGTGGGAAGGGTCAGGCGGAACGATGGCTACACCTTC.

This chain links TRBV15 with TRBJ2-7; 7 bases agree with TRBD1. In germline, CDR1 is LNHNV, CDR2 YYDKDF (reference sequence). V was clipped by 1 base and J by 0 bases; unmatched bases: 9. The CDR3 runs to 17 residues. CDR3 region: CATSRGTGAGGSYEQYF. DNA for the CDR3: TGTGCCACCAGCAGAGGGACCGGGGCAGGGGGCTCCTACGAGCAGTACTTC.

The chain is built from TRBV7-8 and TRBJ2-3; D is unresolved. The V end was cut by 6 bases, the J end by 6 bases, with 10 bases between. The germline gives CDR1 SGHVS, CDR2 FQNEAQ. The CDR3 loop spans 12 amino acids. The CDR3 coding sequence is TGTGCCAGCAGTCCGGACCTCGATACGCAGTATTTT. Protein product: CASSPDLDTQYF.

This clone appeared a few times. The genes are TRBV30 and TRBJ1-5; TRBD1 might be the D (6 bases). Deletions cut 0 bases from V and 1 base from J, with 10 bases between. This CDR3 has 15 amino acids. CDR1 and CDR2 (germline): GTSNPN, SVGIG (reference sequence). The CDR3 spells CAWSVGGASNQPQHF. CDR3 in DNA: TGTGCCTGGAGTGTAGGGGGGGCCAGCAATCAGCCCCAGCATTTT.

This sequence joins TRBV7-6 and TRBJ2-5; D remains ambiguous. This CDR3 comprises 13 residues. Trimming removed 6 bases at V and 7 bases at J, with 15 bases between. Germline CDR1 and CDR2: SGHVS and FNYEAQ. CDR3 region: CASRGASRGTQYF. CDR3 DNA: TGTGCCAGCAGAGGCGCCAGCCGCGGGACCCAGTACTTC.

The rearrangement joins TRBV5-1 to TRBJ2-1; TRBD1 or TRBD2 may be the D gene (6 bases each). Trimming removed 4 bases at V and 5 bases at J, with 13 bases between. The CDR3 is 14 amino acids. Germline assignment: CDR1 SGHRS and CDR2 YFSETQ. The CDR3: CASSRGRADNEQFF. The CDR3 DNA sequence: TGCGCCAGCAGCCGGGGGCGGGCGGACAATGAGCAGTTCTTC.

The rearrangement joins TRBV28 to TRBJ2-1; 7 positions agree with TRBD1. The CDR3 is 13 residues long. V shed 6 bases, J shed 8 bases, and the junction held 7 bases outside the gene matches. The germline V gene has CDR1 MDHEN and CDR2 SYDVKM. In nucleotides, the CDR3 is TGTGCCAGCAGCTCTCAAGACAGGGATGAGCAGTTCTTC. Translated: CASSSQDRDEQFF.

Concerning this clone: The germline gene is not matched at one end of the junction; a read error may be the cause. The chain uses TRBV5-1 and TRBJ2-7; 12 bases align to TRBD1. The germline V gene encodes CDR1 SGHRS and CDR2 YFSETQ. This CDR3 has 13 residues. Here the CDR3 DNA reads TGCGCCAGCAGCTTTGACCCGGGACAGGGGGCTTCCTTC. Protein: CASSFDPGQGASF.

The rearrangement joins TRBV4-1 to TRBJ1-5; D not certain. Trimming took 4 bases from V and 3 from J, leaving 19 bases between them. Germline lookup yields CDR1 MGHRA and CDR2 YSYEKL. This CDR3 is 17 amino acids long. CDR3 residues: CASSPDTAKHDNQPQHF. The CDR3 nucleotides are TGCGCCAGCAGCCCCGACACAGCTAAACACGACAATCAGCCCCAGCATTTT.

The chain couples TRBV7-2 to TRBJ2-5; 7 bases match TRBD2. With V trimmed by 1 base and J by 5 bases, 7 bases remained unmatched. This CDR3 has 15 residues. Germline assignment: CDR1 SGHTA and CDR2 FQGNSA. As DNA, the CDR3 is TGTGCCAGCAGCTTAGAAGAGCGGGGCGGCGAGACCCAGTACTTC. Translating it yields CASSLEERGGETQYF.

This sequence joins TRBV9 and TRBJ2-3, with D perhaps given as TRBD1 or TRBD2 (6 bases each). The CDR3 sequence is 15 residues long. Trimming removed 0 bases from V and 1 base from J, with 9 bases in between. Germline assignment: CDR1 SGDLS and CDR2 YYNGEE. The CDR3 DNA is TGTGCCAGCAGCGTAGGTGGGGGGCGCACAGATACGCAGTATTTT. Translated: CASSVGGGRTDTQYF.

The rearrangement uses TRBV7-9 and TRBJ2-1; the D is unclear. The CDR3 is 12 amino acids. Deletions cut 2 bases from V and 10 bases from J, with 9 bases between. Germline CDR1 and CDR2: SEHNR and FQNEAQ (reference sequence). CDR3 DNA: TGTGCCAGCAGCTTAAGCACGGCCGAGCAGTTCTTC. Translation: CASSLSTAEQFF.

This clone has a count of ten or more. J is TRBJ1-2 and V is TRBV19; no definite D call. Germline CDR1 LNHDA, CDR2 SQIVND (reference sequence). Trimming cost V 3 bases and J 2 bases, with 10 bases left between them. The CDR3 has 14 residues. CDR3 bases: TGTGCCAGTAGTATGGATCACACCAACTATGGCTACACCTTC. Protein: CASSMDHTNYGYTF.

This clone was observed a handful of times. The chain has TRBV5-8 and TRBJ1-6; D gene unclear. Trimming took off 10 bases at V and 10 bases at J, with 21 bases between the two ends. The germline gives CDR1 SGHTS, CDR2 YDEGEE. This CDR3 is 14 amino acids long. Here the CDR3 reads CASQDGPARSPLHF. Written as DNA, the CDR3 is TGTGCCTCTCAAGACGGGCCAGCGAGGTCACCCCTCCACTTT.

V and J are TRBV7-8 and TRBJ2-3; 14 nucleotides match TRBD2. The germline CDR1 and CDR2 sequences are SGHVS and FQNEAQ. There are 19 residues in the CDR3. V lost 3 bases and J lost 4; bases outside the gene matches: 12. The CDR3 DNA sequence: TGTGCCAGCAGCTTGCGGCCGGGACTAGCGGGGGCAGGTTCAGATACGCAGTATTTT. This translates into CASSLRPGLAGAGSDTQYF.

The chain joins TRBV4-1 to TRBJ2-7; D unclear. Germline CDR1 and CDR2: MGHRA and YSYEKL. Trimming cost V 0 bases and J 3 bases, with 15 bases left between them. The CDR3 loop spans 16 amino acids. CDR3 amino acids: CASSQEGWAGDYEQYF. In DNA, the CDR3 is TGCGCCAGCAGCCAAGAAGGTTGGGCAGGAGACTACGAGCAGTACTTC.

This clone was detected only a few times. The chain recombines TRBV5-1 with TRBJ1-1, with TRBD1 identical over 9 bases. From germline, CDR1 is SGHRS and CDR2 YFSETQ. The CDR3 extends over 15 amino acids. V lost 4 bases and J lost 1; bases outside the gene matches: 5. The CDR3 reads CASSTGGAKNTEAFF. For the CDR3, the DNA is TGCGCCAGCAGCACAGGGGGCGCGAAGAACACTGAAGCTTTCTTT.

The chain uses TRBV5-1 and TRBJ2-1; tentative D call: TRBD2 (7 bases). V was pared by 4 bases and J by 5 bases, with 16 bases between. This CDR3 spans 15 amino acids. Per germline, CDR1 SGHRS and CDR2 YFSETQ. CDR3 residues: CASSITGTTDNEQFF. Written as DNA, the CDR3 is TGCGCCAGCAGCATTACAGGGACTACAGACAATGAGCAGTTCTTC.

V usage is TRBV27 and J usage is TRBJ1-4; 11 bases agree with TRBD1. This CDR3 is built from 17 residues. V gave up 5 bases and J gave up 0 bases; unmatched junction bases: 5. CDR1 is MNHEY and CDR2 is SMNVEV in the germline V gene (reference sequence). CDR3 amino acids: CASSRTGGDATNEKLFF. CDR3 sequence (DNA): TGTGCCAGCAGTCGGACAGGGGGCGACGCAACTAATGAAAAACTGTTTTTT.

This clone was seen repeatedly, ten times or more. The chain uses TRBV19 and TRBJ1-2; D gene ambiguous. The ends were cut back, 5 bases at V and 5 bases at J, with 12 bases in the middle. This CDR3 spans 13 amino acids. CDR1 and CDR2 (germline): LNHDA, SQIVND (reference sequence). CDR3 protein: CASSRAVGYGYTF. CDR3 coding DNA: TGTGCCAGTAGTCGAGCCGTTGGATATGGCTACACCTTC.